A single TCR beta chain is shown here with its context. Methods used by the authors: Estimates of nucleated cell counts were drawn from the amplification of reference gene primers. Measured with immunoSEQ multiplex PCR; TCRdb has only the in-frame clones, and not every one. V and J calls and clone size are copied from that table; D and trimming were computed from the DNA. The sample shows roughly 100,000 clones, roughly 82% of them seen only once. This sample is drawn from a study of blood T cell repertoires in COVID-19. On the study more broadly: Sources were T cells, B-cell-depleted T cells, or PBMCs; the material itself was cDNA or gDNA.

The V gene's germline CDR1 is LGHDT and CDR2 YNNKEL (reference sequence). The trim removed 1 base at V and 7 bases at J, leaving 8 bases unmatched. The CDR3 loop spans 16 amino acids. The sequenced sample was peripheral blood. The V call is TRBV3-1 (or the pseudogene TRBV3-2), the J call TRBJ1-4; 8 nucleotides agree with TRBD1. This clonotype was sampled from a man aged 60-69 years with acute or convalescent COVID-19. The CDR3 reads CASSQGGGQAREKLFF. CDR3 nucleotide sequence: TGTGCCAGCAGCCAAGGAGGGGGACAGGCCCGTGAAAAACTGTTTTTT.